Each of the 30 T cell receptor beta chains below was sequenced from the same sample in a study of T cells after yellow fever vaccination. In TCRdb, the 5' RACE reads were re-called with MiXCR into one record per CDR3 protein. This table holds some 600,000 distinct CDR3 sequences, less than 20% found once. The material was PBMCs, obtained 5 days after the first yellow fever vaccination. These receptor sequences come from a man aged 18 to 35 who received the YFV17D yellow fever vaccine.

The rearrangement links TRBV7-9 to TRBJ2-2; D is possibly TRBD1 (6 bases). The CDR3 runs to 17 residues. Germline lookup yields CDR1 SEHNR and CDR2 FQNEAQ (reference sequence). V shed 5 bases and J shed 1 base, with 17 bases lying between them. This chain's CDR3 is CASSGPRDNKNTGELFF. For the CDR3, the DNA is TGTGCCAGCAGCGGACCCCGGGACAACAAGAACACCGGGGAGCTGTTTTTT.

There are a few counts of this clonotype. The CDR3 region is CASSTRELMGEQFF. The CDR3 DNA follows: TGTGCCAGCAGTACCCGGGAGCTCATGGGGGAGCAGTTCTTC. The rearrangement links TRBV12-3 or TRBV12-4 to TRBJ2-1, with D possibly being TRBD2 (6 bases). The CDR3 length is 14 residues. Trimming removed 5 bases from V and 10 bases from J, with 18 bases in between.

This clonotype was recorded a few times. The V call is TRBV4-3, the J call TRBJ2-7; TRBD1 matches 7 bases. This CDR3 is built from 15 residues. After removal of 0 bases from V and 0 bases from J, the junction contained 2 bases not matched to a gene. Looked up from germline, CDR1 is LGHNA and CDR2 is YSLEER. CDR3 in amino acids: CASSQDWDSSYEQYF. In nucleotides, the CDR3 is TGCGCCAGCAGCCAAGATTGGGACAGCTCCTACGAGCAGTACTTC.

The chain employs TRBV6-1 and TRBJ2-1, with D perhaps given as TRBD1 or TRBD2 (5 bases each). Trimming took off 6 bases at V and 4 bases at J, with 13 bases between the two ends. The CDR3 runs to 14 residues. Germline V lookup: CDR1 MNHNS, CDR2 SASEGT. CDR3 sequence: CASSSGTVYNEQFF. The CDR3 DNA reads as TGTGCCAGCAGCTCCGGGACCGTATACAATGAGCAGTTCTTC.

This clonotype occurred a few times. V and J are TRBV2 and TRBJ2-7; possibly TRBD2 for D (6 bases). Germline loops: CDR1 SNHLY, CDR2 FYNNEI. Trimming stripped 6 bases from V and 0 bases from J, with 18 bases between. The CDR3 length is 16 residues. The CDR3 DNA reads as TGTGCCAGCAGCGACCCCGGGACTTCCCGCTCCTACGAGCAGTACTTC. Translating gives CASSDPGTSRSYEQYF.

This chain joins TRBV12-5 and TRBJ2-5; 8 bases line up with TRBD1. CDR3 length: 14 amino acids. In germline, CDR1 is LGHNT, CDR2 FRNRAP. J lost 4 bases, V lost 4 bases, and 5 bases had no gene match. The CDR3 reads CASGWQGATETQYF. The CDR3, as DNA: TGTGCTAGTGGTTGGCAGGGGGCGACAGAGACCCAGTACTTC.

In this sample, this clonotype turned up a few times. This sequence joins TRBV7-8 and TRBJ1-5; TRBD1 matches 7 bases. Germline CDR1 is SGHVS and CDR2 is FQNEAQ. This CDR3 region has 15 residues. V gave up 1 base and J gave up 5 bases; unmatched junction bases: 5. This chain's CDR3 is CASSLGGDSYQPQHF. CDR3 nucleotides: TGTGCCAGCAGCTTAGGGGGGGACAGTTATCAGCCCCAGCATTTT.

This clonotype was seen more than once but under ten times. The CDR3, as DNA: TGTGCCAGCGGACCCGGGGGGGGAGGCTCCGAGCAGTACTTC. Translation gives CASGPGGGGSEQYF. The J gene is TRBJ2-7, the V gene TRBV12-3 or TRBV12-4; 8 nucleotides align to TRBD2. CDR3 length: 14 amino acids. V was clipped by 8 bases and J by 6 bases; unmatched bases: 12.

The table lists this clonotype with many counts. The chain recombines TRBV4-1 with TRBJ2-2; tentative D call: TRBD1 (6 bases). The CDR3 is 15 amino acids. Germline CDR1 is MGHRA and CDR2 is YSYEKL. V dropped 3 bases and J dropped 1 base, with 9 bases sitting between them. Here the CDR3 reads CASSQGAKNTGELFF. The CDR3 bases are TGCGCCAGCAGCCAGGGGGCTAAGAACACCGGGGAGCTGTTTTTT.

This clonotype has a count of ten or more. The CDR3 reads CSVDPSGGVRETQYF. CDR3 in DNA: TGCAGCGTTGACCCTAGCGGGGGGGTCCGGGAGACCCAGTACTTC. The V call is TRBV29-1, the J call TRBJ2-5, with TRBD2 matching over 12 bases. The CDR3 spans 15 residues. J lost 5 bases, V lost 3 bases, and 7 bases had no gene match. Germline CDR1 and CDR2: SQVTM and ANQGSEA.

This clonotype was observed a handful of times. The chain is built from TRBV12-3 or TRBV12-4 and TRBJ2-1, with TRBD2 matching 11 bases. The CDR3 runs 14 residues. Unmatched junction bases numbered 4, after V lost 6 bases and J lost 6 bases. The CDR3 sequence: CASRTSGVGNEQFF. The CDR3 DNA sequence: TGTGCCAGCAGGACTAGCGGGGTCGGCAATGAGCAGTTCTTC.

The chain recombines TRBV5-1 with TRBJ2-3; the match to TRBD1 covers 9 bases. Trimming removed 2 bases from V and 4 bases from J; junction bases left unmatched: 8. The CDR3 spans 16 residues. Germline V gene sequence: CDR1 SGHRS, CDR2 YFSETQ. The CDR3 spells CASSFTGGISPDTQYF. CDR3 bases: TGCGCCAGCAGCTTTACAGGGGGCATTTCTCCAGATACGCAGTATTTT.

The rearrangement links TRBV5-1 to TRBJ2-7; D gene uncertain. Between the trimmed V and J ends, which lost 4 bases and 6 bases, there was a span of 8 bases. This CDR3 has 11 residues. Per the germline V gene, CDR1 is SGHRS and CDR2 is YFSETQ. This CDR3 reads CASSPDVEQYF. The CDR3 DNA reads TGCGCCAGCAGCCCGGACGTCGAGCAGTACTTC.

The V gene is TRBV5-4, the J gene TRBJ2-5; D is ambiguous. There are 16 residues in the CDR3. Trimming stripped 0 bases from V and 3 bases from J, with 15 bases between. Germline V lookup: CDR1 SGHNT, CDR2 YYREEE (reference sequence). The CDR3 DNA reads as TGTGCCAGCAGCTTGGAGGTGGCGGAAACCAAAGAGACCCAGTACTTC. Encoded protein: CASSLEVAETKETQYF.

This clonotype was counted only a few times. The rearrangement joins TRBV5-5 to TRBJ2-7, with a possible D match to TRBD1 (6 bases). CDR1 is SGHKS, CDR2 YYEKEE, per germline (reference sequence). The V gene lost 4 bases and the J gene lost 1 base, with 12 bases spanning the gap. The CDR3 covers 14 residues. Here the CDR3 DNA reads TGTGCCAGCAGCCCGATCGACAGGTCCTACGAGCAGTACTTC. This gives the protein CASSPIDRSYEQYF.

This clonotype was counted between two and nine times. The rearrangement links TRBV18 to TRBJ2-7; no clear D gene. Trimming removed 0 bases at V and 1 base at J, with 4 bases between. Germline CDR1 is KGHSH and CDR2 is LQKENI. The CDR3 has 13 residues. CDR3 in DNA: TGTGCCAGCTCACCACCTTTATCCTACGAGCAGTACTTC. Protein sequence: CASSPPLSYEQYF.

This clonotype was seen a few times. This rearrangement joins TRBV4-1 to TRBJ1-2; 11 positions agree with TRBD1. Germline V gives CDR1 MGHRA, CDR2 YSYEKL. The CDR3 has 15 residues. The V segment lost 1 base and the J segment 4 bases; nucleotides outside the gene matches: 2. CDR3 sequence reads: CASSQGGTGGYGYTF. As DNA, the CDR3 is TGCGCCAGCAGCCAAGGGGGGACAGGGGGCTATGGCTACACCTTC.

The chain is built from TRBV5-1 and TRBJ2-7; 9 nucleotides match TRBD1. Per the germline V gene, CDR1 is SGHRS and CDR2 is YFSETQ. The CDR3 consists of 14 residues. Losses at the gene ends were 4 bases for V and 5 bases for J; bases not matched to a gene: 7. The CDR3 bases are TGCGCCAGCAGCCAGGGACAGGGTATCGACGAGCAGTACTTC. Amino acid sequence: CASSQGQGIDEQYF.

The CDR3 DNA reads TGCGCCAGCAGCCAGCTGTCCGGGCCCGTCTACGAGCAGTACGTC. Protein: CASSQLSGPVYEQYV. The chain links TRBV4-1 to TRBJ2-7; D call uncertain. V was cut by 3 bases and J by 3 bases, with 15 bases left in between. Germline-derived CDR1 and CDR2 are MGHRA and YSYEKL. The CDR3 runs to 15 residues.

This clonotype has more than one count but fewer than ten. The J gene is TRBJ2-3, the V gene TRBV7-9, with D possibly being TRBD1 (6 bases). Germline lookup yields CDR1 SEHNR and CDR2 FQNEAQ (reference sequence). The length of the CDR3 is 15 residues. V was trimmed by 8 bases and J by 6 bases, leaving 21 bases between them. The CDR3 DNA reads TGTGCCAGCCGGGGCGGAGTCTCGAGGGGGGATACGCAGTATTTT. It translates to CASRGGVSRGDTQYF.

The sample holds many counts of this clonotype. The chain combines TRBV5-1 with TRBJ1-1; D remains unclear. CDR3 length equals 15 residues. Trimming removed 0 bases from V and 0 bases from J, with 9 bases in between. Germline V gene data show CDR1 as SGHRS and CDR2 as YFSETQ. The CDR3 DNA is TGCGCCAGCAGCTTGGTCCAAGGCGTGAACACTGAAGCTTTCTTT. It encodes CASSLVQGVNTEAFF.

This chain's CDR3 is CASKREWEDGYTF. For the CDR3, the DNA is TGTGCCAGCAAAAGGGAGTGGGAGGATGGCTACACCTTC. The genes are TRBV2 and TRBJ1-2; unclear D gene. CDR3 length: 13 amino acids. CDR1 is SNHLY and CDR2 is FYNNEI in the germline V gene. V gave up 7 bases and J gave up 6 bases, with 15 bases separating them.

The chain couples TRBV20-1 to TRBJ2-7; 11 nucleotides align to TRBD2. The CDR3 is made up of 16 amino acids. Germline V lookup: CDR1 DFQATT, CDR2 SNEGSKA (reference sequence). The V gene end was trimmed by 1 base and the J gene end by 2 bases; junction bases not matched to a gene: 7. The CDR3 protein is CSARGQGLAVAYEQYV. The CDR3 DNA sequence: TGCAGTGCTAGAGGACAGGGACTAGCGGTGGCCTACGAGCAGTACGTC.

The chain recombines TRBV18 with TRBJ1-4, with D unclear. There are 14 residues in the CDR3. Trimming shortened V by 2 bases and J by 3 bases, and 7 bases separated the two germline ends. CDR1 is KGHSH, CDR2 LQKENI, per germline. CDR3 sequence (DNA): TGTGCCAGCTCACCAATGGGGTCTAATGAAAAACTGTTTTTT. Its translation: CASSPMGSNEKLFF.

This clonotype occurred a few times. In DNA form, the CDR3 reads TGTGCCAGCAGCCAAGCCTCAGACAGGGAAGGCTTCTACGAGCAGTACGTC. Encoded protein: CASSQASDREGFYEQYV. The chain carries TRBV21-1 and TRBJ2-7; TRBD1 reflects the table's D call only, with no check against the DNA. TRBV21-1 is annotated as a pseudogene. The CDR3 is made up of 17 amino acids.

The CDR3 DNA reads as TGCAGTGCTAGTAGGCCAGATACGCAGTATTTT. Encoded protein: CSASRPDTQYF. V usage is TRBV20-1 and J usage is TRBJ2-3; no firm D call. Trimming removed 3 bases from V and 4 bases from J, with 5 bases in between. Looked up from germline, CDR1 is DFQATT and CDR2 is SNEGSKA (reference sequence). CDR3 length: 11 amino acids.

This clonotype was seen more than once but under ten times. The rearrangement links TRBV4-3 to TRBJ1-6; D is undetermined. This CDR3 contains 14 residues. Looked up from germline, CDR1 is LGHNA and CDR2 is YSLEER. Trimming shortened V by 1 base and J by 11 bases, and 12 bases separated the two germline ends. CDR3 amino acids: CASSQGGLYAPLHF. CDR3 bases: TGCGCCAGCAGCCAAGGTGGGCTGTATGCACCCCTCCACTTT.

The chain is built from TRBV2 and TRBJ1-2; 7 nucleotides line up with TRBD1. CDR1 is SNHLY and CDR2 is FYNNEI in the germline V gene. Trimming removed 3 bases from V and 2 bases from J; junction bases left unmatched: 0. The CDR3 length is 13 residues. CDR3 DNA: TGTGCCAGCAGTGACAGGGGGAACTATGGCTACACCTTC. Its translation is CASSDRGNYGYTF. The entire variable domain, with the rest obtained from reference TRBV2 and TRBJ1-2, is as follows: EPEVTQTPSHQVTQMGQEVILRCVPISNHLYFYWYRQILGQKVEFLVSFYNNEISEKSEIFDDQFSVERPDGSNFTLKIRSTKLEDSAMYFCASSDRGNYGYTFGSGTRLTVV.

The chain has TRBV30 and TRBJ2-6; D not certain. CDR1 is GTSNPN and CDR2 is SVGIG in the germline V gene (reference sequence). The CDR3 covers 13 residues. V was pared by 5 bases and J by 0 bases, with 5 bases between. CDR3 in amino acids: CAWEPSGANVLTF. The CDR3 DNA reads TGTGCCTGGGAACCCTCTGGGGCCAACGTCCTGACTTTC.

The chain joins TRBV29-1 to TRBJ1-1; D is uncertain. Trimming removed 5 bases at V and 6 bases at J, with 13 bases between. Germline CDR1 SQVTM, CDR2 ANQGSEA. The CDR3 extends over 12 amino acids. CDR3 loop: CSVFGIYAEAFF. The CDR3, as DNA: TGCAGCGTTTTCGGGATCTATGCTGAAGCTTTCTTT.